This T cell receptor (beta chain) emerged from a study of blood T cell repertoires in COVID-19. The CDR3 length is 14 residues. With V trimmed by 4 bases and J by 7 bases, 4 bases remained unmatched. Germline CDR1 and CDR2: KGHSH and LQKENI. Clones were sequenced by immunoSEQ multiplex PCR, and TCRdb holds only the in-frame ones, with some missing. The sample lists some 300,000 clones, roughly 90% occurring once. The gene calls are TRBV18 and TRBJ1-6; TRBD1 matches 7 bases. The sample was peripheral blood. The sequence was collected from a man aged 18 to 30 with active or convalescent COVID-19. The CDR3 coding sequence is TGTGCCAGCTCACTGCGGACAGGAAATTCACCCCTCCACTTT. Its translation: CASSLRTGNSPLHF.